This T cell receptor beta chain was recovered during a study of T cells in Graves' hyperthyroidism and ophthalmopathy. Study at large: Before treatment of any kind, peripheral blood was taken at initial diagnosis.

General study results and limits: Most thyroid clonotypes that were expanded above 0.001 also turned up in blood.

Trimming stripped 5 bases from V and 5 bases from J, with 10 bases between. Per germline, CDR1 SGHTA and CDR2 FQGTGA. The CDR3 runs to 13 residues. Amplification of TCR beta CDR3 regions used RNA as the template. Primed by the HTBI set, a first-round RT-PCR was run on the TCR CDR3. One entry per CDR3 protein, called by TCRdb with MiXCR from the multiplex PCR reads. The table records a few hundred thousand distinct CDR3 sequences, 11% to 15% of them present only once. This clonotype has ten or more counts. Its antigen is not identified. The source is a woman aged 25 to 39 with Graves' hyperthyroidism that later progressed to Graves' ophthalmopathy. The sample taken for sequencing was blood. The rearrangement uses TRBV7-3 and TRBJ1-5; D unresolved. For the CDR3, the DNA is TGTGCCAGCAGCCCATCTACAGATCAGCCCCAGCATTTT. It yields the protein CASSPSTDQPQHF.